A selection of T cell receptor beta chains follows, all from one sample in a study of control samples from healthy donors and cancer patients. Profiled with immunoSEQ multiplex PCR; TCRdb holds only in-frame clones, not every one. The sample has over 85,000 clones; approximately 84% are singletons. Sequencing was carried out using PBMCs. The receptors were sampled from an older man with lung cancer. The CDR3 runs from the conserved cysteine through the conserved F or W. A D gene is named only where the DNA matches it firmly. Clone size appears in some rows only: once, few, many, or a class for an expanded clone.

cdr3_nt: TGCGCCAGCAGTGATGGGACAGGGGTCCACTATGGCTACACCTTC
cdr3_aa: CASSDGTGVHYGYTF
clone_size: -
v_call: TRBV10-2
j_call: TRBJ1-2
d_call: TRBD1

cdr3_nt: TGTGCCAGCAGCTTACCTGGACAGGGTGGCACAGATACGCAGTATTTT
cdr3_aa: CASSLPGQGGTDTQYF
clone_size: -
v_call: TRBV7-9
j_call: TRBJ2-3
d_call: TRBD1

cdr3_nt: TGTGCCAGCAGTACGCGCCCGGTAGGGGGTCATGGCTACACCTTC
cdr3_aa: CASSTRPVGGHGYTF
clone_size: -
v_call: TRBV6-5
j_call: TRBJ1-2
d_call: -

cdr3_nt: TGTGCCAGCAGCCAAGATCACAGGGGCTATGGCTACACCTTC
cdr3_aa: CASSQDHRGYGYTF
clone_size: -
v_call: TRBV3-1/TRBV3-2
j_call: TRBJ1-2
d_call: TRBD1

cdr3_nt: TGTGCCAGCAGTTCCCCCACTAGCGGGGGGGGAGATACGCAGTATTTT
cdr3_aa: CASSSPTSGGGDTQYF
clone_size: -
v_call: TRBV6-2/TRBV6-3
j_call: TRBJ2-3
d_call: TRBD2

cdr3_nt: TGCGCCAGCAGCCAGGGGACAGGGATGGCAGATACGCAGTATTTT
cdr3_aa: CASSQGTGMADTQYF
clone_size: -
v_call: TRBV4-1
j_call: TRBJ2-3
d_call: TRBD1

cdr3_nt: TGTGCCAGCCGGTGGACAGCGGGCAATCAGCCCCAGCATTTT
cdr3_aa: CASRWTAGNQPQHF
clone_size: -
v_call: TRBV2
j_call: TRBJ1-5
d_call: -

cdr3_nt: TGTGCCAGCAGCTTTACCGCAGGACAGGGTGATTACGAGCAGTACTTC
cdr3_aa: CASSFTAGQGDYEQYF
clone_size: -
v_call: TRBV7-8
j_call: TRBJ2-7
d_call: TRBD1

cdr3_nt: TGTGCCAGCAGCAAAGCGACAGGCTGGCGGGGCGAGCAGTACTTC
cdr3_aa: CASSKATGWRGEQYF
clone_size: -
v_call: TRBV21-1
j_call: TRBJ2-7
d_call: -

cdr3_nt: TGTGCCAGTAATCTGGACAGGGATCAGCCCCAGCATTTT
cdr3_aa: CASNLDRDQPQHF
clone_size: -
v_call: TRBV19
j_call: TRBJ1-5
d_call: TRBD1

cdr3_nt: TGTGCCAGCAGGAAAGAGGGGGCTGGCAATCAGCCCCAGCATTTT
cdr3_aa: CASRKEGAGNQPQHF
clone_size: few
v_call: TRBV6-6
j_call: TRBJ1-5
d_call: TRBD1

cdr3_nt: TGTGCCAGCAGCTTAGGGCTGGCAGGGAAATACTACGAGCAGTACTTC
cdr3_aa: CASSLGLAGKYYEQYF
clone_size: -
v_call: TRBV11-2
j_call: TRBJ2-7
d_call: -

cdr3_nt: TGCGCCAGCAGCCAGGATTGGGGTTGGACCGGGGAGCTGTTTTTT
cdr3_aa: CASSQDWGWTGELFF
clone_size: -
v_call: TRBV4-3
j_call: TRBJ2-2
d_call: -

cdr3_nt: TGTGCCAGTAGGGAAACAGGGTATCGAACTGAAGCTTTCTTT
cdr3_aa: CASRETGYRTEAFF
clone_size: -
v_call: TRBV19
j_call: TRBJ1-1
d_call: -

cdr3_nt: TGCGCCAGCAGTGAGGGACAGGGGGCGACGGATACGCAGTATTTT
cdr3_aa: CASSEGQGATDTQYF
clone_size: -
v_call: TRBV10-1
j_call: TRBJ2-3
d_call: TRBD1

cdr3_nt: TGTGCCAGCAGCTCCCCAGGGGCATACTACAATGAGCAGTTCTTC
cdr3_aa: CASSSPGAYYNEQFF
clone_size: few
v_call: TRBV7-9
j_call: TRBJ2-1
d_call: -

cdr3_nt: TGTGCCAGTAGCATAGGCGGGACAGGGGTTCAGCCCCAGCATTTT
cdr3_aa: CASSIGGTGVQPQHF
clone_size: -
v_call: TRBV19
j_call: TRBJ1-5
d_call: TRBD1

cdr3_nt: TGTGCCACCAGTGACCCAGGGGAAGGTCAGCCCCAGCATTTT
cdr3_aa: CATSDPGEGQPQHF
clone_size: -
v_call: TRBV24-1
j_call: TRBJ1-5
d_call: -

cdr3_nt: TGTGCCAGCAGCTCGGGACTCCTGGGAGGCTACACCTTC
cdr3_aa: CASSSGLLGGYTF
clone_size: -
v_call: TRBV7-9
j_call: TRBJ1-2
d_call: -

cdr3_nt: TGCGCCAGCAGTAAGGAGGCAGGGGATTCACCCCTCCACTTT
cdr3_aa: CASSKEAGDSPLHF
clone_size: -
v_call: TRBV5-1
j_call: TRBJ1-6
d_call: -

cdr3_nt: TGTGCCACCAGCAGAGAAAAAAACCTAGCCAAAAACATTCAGTACTTC
cdr3_aa: CATSREKNLAKNIQYF
clone_size: -
v_call: TRBV15
j_call: TRBJ2-4
d_call: -

cdr3_nt: TGCGCCAGCAGCATAGGACAGGGTAGAGCTGAAGCTTTCTTT
cdr3_aa: CASSIGQGRAEAFF
clone_size: -
v_call: TRBV5-1
j_call: TRBJ1-1
d_call: TRBD1

cdr3_nt: TGTGCCATCAGTGATCGGGGGACGGGAAGCACAGATACGCAGTATTTT
cdr3_aa: CAISDRGTGSTDTQYF
clone_size: -
v_call: TRBV10-3
j_call: TRBJ2-3
d_call: -

cdr3_nt: TGTGCCAGCAGTTATAGTGGACAGGTCGAAAAGACAGATACGCAGTATTTT
cdr3_aa: CASSYSGQVEKTDTQYF
clone_size: -
v_call: TRBV6-2/TRBV6-3
j_call: TRBJ2-3
d_call: TRBD1

cdr3_nt: TGTGCCAGCAGTCTCACAGGGACCTCTGGAAACACCATATATTTT
cdr3_aa: CASSLTGTSGNTIYF
clone_size: few
v_call: TRBV27
j_call: TRBJ1-3
d_call: -

cdr3_nt: TGTGCCAGCAGCCAAGGACGCCGGAGCTCCTACGAGCAGTACTTC
cdr3_aa: CASSQGRRSSYEQYF
clone_size: -
v_call: TRBV14
j_call: TRBJ2-7
d_call: -

cdr3_nt: TGTGCCAGCAGCTTAGCGAGGAACACTGAAGCTTTCTTT
cdr3_aa: CASSLARNTEAFF
clone_size: -
v_call: TRBV7-2
j_call: TRBJ1-1
d_call: -

cdr3_nt: TGTGCCAGCAGCTCCCGACTAGCGGGGTCCTTTGAGGATACGCAGTATTTT
cdr3_aa: CASSSRLAGSFEDTQYF
clone_size: -
v_call: TRBV3-1/TRBV3-2
j_call: TRBJ2-3
d_call: TRBD2

cdr3_nt: TGTGCCAGCACCCCACAACCCGTTGGCCTCTATGGCTACACCTTC
cdr3_aa: CASTPQPVGLYGYTF
clone_size: -
v_call: TRBV6-5
j_call: TRBJ1-2
d_call: -

cdr3_nt: TGTGCCAGCAGTGACGCTAATCCGTGGGGACAGGGGGCCTACGAGCAGTACTTC
cdr3_aa: CASSDANPWGQGAYEQYF
clone_size: few
v_call: TRBV2
j_call: TRBJ2-7
d_call: TRBD1

cdr3_nt: TGTGCCAGCAGCTCGCAGCGGGGGGGCCTGGGGACCCAGTACTTC
cdr3_aa: CASSSQRGGLGTQYF
clone_size: -
v_call: TRBV7-2
j_call: TRBJ2-5
d_call: TRBD2

cdr3_nt: TGTGCCAGCAGCCAGGGTAGCGGGGGGGCCCTATACAATGAGCAGTTCTTC
cdr3_aa: CASSQGSGGALYNEQFF
clone_size: -
v_call: TRBV5-4
j_call: TRBJ2-1
d_call: TRBD2

cdr3_nt: TGTGCCAGCAGCAAAGATAAAGGTTGGGGACTAGCGGGGGGCCATATCTCTGGGGCCAACGTCCTGACTTTC
cdr3_aa: CASSKDKGWGLAGGHISGANVLTF
clone_size: -
v_call: TRBV21-1
j_call: TRBJ2-6
d_call: -

cdr3_nt: TGTGCCAGCAGATCGGGACTAGCGGGGGGCGGCACAGATACGCAGTATTTT
cdr3_aa: CASRSGLAGGGTDTQYF
clone_size: -
v_call: TRBV9
j_call: TRBJ2-3
d_call: TRBD2

cdr3_nt: TGTGCCAGCACCGACCCTCCCTACAATGAGCAGTTCTTC
cdr3_aa: CASTDPPYNEQFF
clone_size: few
v_call: TRBV27
j_call: TRBJ2-1
d_call: -

cdr3_nt: TGTGCCTGGAGTGTACCGGACAGGGCTAACTATGGCTACACCTTC
cdr3_aa: CAWSVPDRANYGYTF
clone_size: -
v_call: TRBV30
j_call: TRBJ1-2
d_call: TRBD1

cdr3_nt: TGCAGCGTTGACGGCGGGGGGCGTGGCACAGATACGCAGTATTTT
cdr3_aa: CSVDGGGRGTDTQYF
clone_size: -
v_call: TRBV29-1
j_call: TRBJ2-3
d_call: TRBD2

cdr3_nt: TGTGCCAGCAGCCCGGGACTAGCGGGGGGCGGGGAGCAGTTCTTC
cdr3_aa: CASSPGLAGGGEQFF
clone_size: -
v_call: TRBV5-4
j_call: TRBJ2-1
d_call: TRBD2

cdr3_nt: TGTGCCAGTACCCGAGGGGGCTCTGGAAACACCATATATTTT
cdr3_aa: CASTRGGSGNTIYF
clone_size: many
v_call: TRBV19
j_call: TRBJ1-3
d_call: -

cdr3_nt: TGTGCCAGCTCACCAGCGCGCGGGATTTTCTACGAGCAGTACTTC
cdr3_aa: CASSPARGIFYEQYF
clone_size: -
v_call: TRBV18
j_call: TRBJ2-7
d_call: -

cdr3_nt: TGTGCCACCAGTGACCCGCAGGGACAGACCTACGAGCAGTACTTC
cdr3_aa: CATSDPQGQTYEQYF
clone_size: -
v_call: TRBV24-1
j_call: TRBJ2-7
d_call: TRBD1

cdr3_nt: TGTGCCAGTAGTAAACAGGGGGGCCTGAACACTGAAGCTTTCTTT
cdr3_aa: CASSKQGGLNTEAFF
clone_size: -
v_call: TRBV19
j_call: TRBJ1-1
d_call: TRBD1

cdr3_nt: TGTGCCAGCAGTTCGAACGTTGGCACTGAAGCTTTCTTT
cdr3_aa: CASSSNVGTEAFF
clone_size: -
v_call: TRBV7-9
j_call: TRBJ1-1
d_call: -

cdr3_nt: TGTGCCAGCTCGAAGGGGTCCCGTAATGAAAAACTGTTTTTT
cdr3_aa: CASSKGSRNEKLFF
clone_size: -
v_call: TRBV18
j_call: TRBJ1-4
d_call: -

cdr3_nt: TGTGCCAGCAGCGCCAGGACAGGGGTGTACACCGGGGAGCTGTTTTTT
cdr3_aa: CASSARTGVYTGELFF
clone_size: -
v_call: TRBV11-2
j_call: TRBJ2-2
d_call: TRBD1

cdr3_nt: TGTGCCACCAGTGACACCAGGAGCGAATCGGGCTACACCTTC
cdr3_aa: CATSDTRSESGYTF
clone_size: -
v_call: TRBV24-1
j_call: TRBJ1-2
d_call: -

cdr3_nt: TGTGCCAGCGGGAAGGCAGGGTTCACCGGGGAGCTGTTTTTT
cdr3_aa: CASGKAGFTGELFF
clone_size: -
v_call: TRBV28
j_call: TRBJ2-2
d_call: -

cdr3_nt: TGTGCCAGCAGCTCCAGACCCCTTAGGACCGAATTTTCTCAAAAACTGTTTTTT
cdr3_aa: CASSSRPLRTEFSQKLFF
clone_size: -
v_call: TRBV7-2
j_call: TRBJ1-4
d_call: -

cdr3_nt: TGTGCCAGCAATTCCTTCGCGTCAGGGGGTTTTGGCTACACCTTC
cdr3_aa: CASNSFASGGFGYTF
clone_size: -
v_call: TRBV28
j_call: TRBJ1-2
d_call: TRBD1

cdr3_nt: TGCGCCAGCAGCCAAGGCACAGGGGTCGATACGCAGTATTTT
cdr3_aa: CASSQGTGVDTQYF
clone_size: few
v_call: TRBV4-3
j_call: TRBJ2-3
d_call: TRBD1

cdr3_nt: TGTGCCAGCAGGCCCATTTCCCCGAGGCCTAACTATGGCTACACCTTC
cdr3_aa: CASRPISPRPNYGYTF
clone_size: once
v_call: TRBV11-2
j_call: TRBJ1-2
d_call: -

cdr3_nt: TGTGCCAGTAGTCCCGCAACAACAGGTCAGAACACTGAAGCTTTCTTT
cdr3_aa: CASSPATTGQNTEAFF
clone_size: -
v_call: TRBV19
j_call: TRBJ1-1
d_call: -

cdr3_nt: TGTGCCAGTAGTATAATGGGACAGGGGCGCAGTGTTAATCAGCCCCAGCATTTT
cdr3_aa: CASSIMGQGRSVNQPQHF
clone_size: -
v_call: TRBV19
j_call: TRBJ1-5
d_call: TRBD1